These T cell receptor beta chains were read from a single sample in a study of cytomegalovirus exposure and HLA in healthy donors. This table comes from immunoSEQ multiplex PCR, and its TCRdb copy is limited to in-frame clones, with some not included. Among about 150,000 clones listed, around 82% were seen once. Sequences were obtained from PBMCs. The receptors were gathered from a woman aged 45-60 years in good health and CMV-seropositive. CDR3s include the opening cysteine and the closing phenylalanine or tryptophan. Each record gives: V gene, clone size, D gene, J gene, CDR3 protein, CDR3 DNA. A D gene is named only where the DNA matches it firmly. Rows give clone size only sometimes, using once, few, many, or a class for an expanded clone.

V: TRBV20-1
size: .
D: .
J: TRBJ1-1
CDR3: CSASDYTEAFF
DNA: TGCAGTGCTTCAGATTACACTGAAGCTTTCTTT

V: TRBV7-2
size: .
D: .
J: TRBJ2-2
CDR3: CASSSGTPYTGELFF
DNA: TGTGCCAGCAGTTCCGGGACTCCCTACACCGGGGAGCTGTTTTTT

V: TRBV15
size: .
D: .
J: TRBJ2-1
CDR3: CATSLHDGYEQFF
DNA: TGTGCCACCAGCCTTCACGACGGGTATGAGCAGTTCTTC

V: TRBV29-1
size: .
D: TRBD1
J: TRBJ2-5
CDR3: CSVGALTGGQETQYF
DNA: TGCAGCGTTGGAGCCCTCACAGGGGGCCAAGAGACCCAGTACTTC

V: TRBV5-4
size: .
D: TRBD1
J: TRBJ1-1
CDR3: CASSLPGQGFGEAFF
DNA: TGTGCCAGCAGCTTGCCGGGACAGGGGTTTGGTGAAGCTTTCTTT

V: TRBV5-1
size: .
D: .
J: TRBJ2-1
CDR3: CASSSNAGGDQFF
DNA: TGCGCCAGCAGCTCAAACGCCGGGGGTGATCAGTTCTTC

V: TRBV30
size: .
D: TRBD1
J: TRBJ1-1
CDR3: CAWRLDRAAEAFF
DNA: TGTGCCTGGCGCCTGGACAGGGCAGCTGAAGCTTTCTTT

V: TRBV29-1
size: .
D: .
J: TRBJ2-3
CDR3: CSSPGVSTDTQYF
DNA: TGCAGCTCCCCGGGAGTTTCCACAGATACGCAGTATTTT

V: TRBV6-1
size: .
D: TRBD1
J: TRBJ1-5
CDR3: CASSDRDRERQPQHF
DNA: TGTGCCAGCAGTGACCGGGACAGGGAACGGCAGCCCCAGCATTTT

V: TRBV5-1
size: .
D: .
J: TRBJ2-1
CDR3: CASQGTYNEQFF
DNA: TGCGCCAGCCAGGGAACCTACAATGAGCAGTTCTTC

V: TRBV5-8
size: .
D: TRBD1
J: TRBJ1-3
CDR3: CASSLDRDRNTIYF
DNA: TGTGCCAGCAGCCTCGACAGGGATAGGAACACCATATATTTT

V: TRBV5-1
size: .
D: .
J: TRBJ2-3
CDR3: CASSFGTGRTDTQYF
DNA: TGCGCCAGCAGCTTCGGGACTGGAAGGACAGATACGCAGTATTTT

V: TRBV6-5
size: .
D: TRBD1
J: TRBJ1-1
CDR3: CASSYSGTDEAFF
DNA: TGTGCCAGCAGTTACTCCGGGACAGATGAAGCTTTCTTT

V: TRBV2
size: few
D: .
J: TRBJ1-3
CDR3: CASSETTYSGNTIYF
DNA: TGTGCCAGCAGTGAAACCACATACTCTGGAAACACCATATATTTT

V: TRBV5-1
size: .
D: .
J: TRBJ1-1
CDR3: CASSLASGGTEAFF
DNA: TGCGCCAGCAGCTTGGCCTCGGGGGGAACTGAAGCTTTCTTT

V: TRBV18
size: .
D: TRBD1
J: TRBJ2-7
CDR3: CASSLPGQGAHEQYF
DNA: TGTGCCAGCTCACTTCCGGGACAGGGGGCCCACGAGCAGTACTTC

V: TRBV7-8
size: once
D: TRBD2
J: TRBJ2-1
CDR3: CASSSGGRNEQFF
DNA: TGTGCCAGCAGCTCCGGGGGGAGGAATGAGCAGTTCTTC

V: TRBV4-3
size: .
D: TRBD1
J: TRBJ2-2
CDR3: CASSTDGTGATGELFF
DNA: TGCGCCAGCAGCACTGACGGGACAGGGGCCACCGGGGAGCTGTTTTTT

V: TRBV7-2
size: .
D: .
J: TRBJ1-2
CDR3: CASSQDRQAYGYTF
DNA: TGTGCCAGCAGCCAAGATCGACAGGCGTATGGCTACACCTTC

V: TRBV4-1
size: .
D: .
J: TRBJ2-3
CDR3: CASSRGQLADTQYF
DNA: TGCGCCAGCAGCCGCGGACAGTTGGCGGATACGCAGTATTTT

V: TRBV18
size: .
D: TRBD2
J: TRBJ2-1
CDR3: CASSSLAGEKGNEQFF
DNA: TGTGCCAGCTCATCGCTAGCGGGGGAAAAGGGCAATGAGCAGTTCTTC

V: TRBV6-1
size: .
D: .
J: TRBJ1-5
CDR3: CASSEATGSYQPQHF
DNA: TGTGCCAGCAGTGAAGCGACTGGGAGTTATCAGCCCCAGCATTTT

V: TRBV4-1
size: .
D: TRBD1
J: TRBJ2-7
CDR3: CASSHGTGTSYEQYF
DNA: TGCGCCAGCAGCCATGGGACAGGGACCTCCTACGAGCAGTACTTC

V: TRBV7-7
size: once
D: .
J: TRBJ2-7
CDR3: CAVGGLAYEQYF
DNA: TGTGCCGTGGGGGGATTAGCGTACGAGCAGTACTTC

V: TRBV10-3
size: .
D: TRBD2
J: TRBJ2-3
CDR3: CAIGSGGALDTQYF
DNA: TGTGCCATCGGAAGCGGGGGGGCGTTGGATACGCAGTATTTT

V: TRBV10-3
size: .
D: TRBD1
J: TRBJ2-3
CDR3: CAIDRDRGTDTQYF
DNA: TGTGCCATCGACCGGGACAGGGGGACAGATACGCAGTATTTT

V: TRBV6-5
size: .
D: TRBD2
J: TRBJ2-7
CDR3: CASSYTERGARYEQYF
DNA: TGTGCCAGCAGTTACACCGAGCGGGGGGCCCGATACGAGCAGTACTTC

V: TRBV7-9
size: .
D: TRBD2
J: TRBJ2-3
CDR3: CASSFRLAGMTDTQYF
DNA: TGTGCCAGCAGCTTTCGACTAGCGGGGATGACAGATACGCAGTATTTT

V: TRBV4-3
size: .
D: .
J: TRBJ2-3
CDR3: CASSQDPGGAGTDTQYF
DNA: TGCGCCAGCAGCCAAGATCCGGGGGGCGCAGGGACAGATACGCAGTATTTT

V: TRBV27
size: .
D: TRBD1
J: TRBJ1-1
CDR3: CASSLRGRERTEAFF
DNA: TGTGCCAGCAGCCTCAGGGGGCGGGAGAGGACTGAAGCTTTCTTT

V: TRBV9
size: .
D: .
J: TRBJ2-1
CDR3: CASSPSGGASYNEQFF
DNA: TGTGCCAGCAGCCCCTCAGGCGGGGCCTCCTACAATGAGCAGTTCTTC

V: TRBV30
size: .
D: .
J: TRBJ1-1
CDR3: CAWRGAVNTEAFF
DNA: TGTGCCTGGAGAGGGGCTGTGAACACTGAAGCTTTCTTT

V: TRBV30
size: .
D: TRBD1
J: TRBJ1-6
CDR3: CAWSPIGTGNNSPLHF
DNA: TGTGCCTGGAGCCCGATCGGGACAGGGAATAATTCACCCCTCCACTTT

V: TRBV6-5
size: .
D: .
J: TRBJ2-5
CDR3: CASSSRSGEQYF
DNA: TGTGCCAGCAGTTCCCGGTCTGGGGAGCAGTACTTC

V: TRBV5-1
size: once
D: TRBD2
J: TRBJ2-3
CDR3: CASRTTSGVTDTQYF
DNA: TGCGCCAGTCGCACCACTAGCGGGGTCACAGATACGCAGTATTTT

V: TRBV5-6
size: few
D: .
J: TRBJ2-7
CDR3: CASSSGDSYEQYF
DNA: TGTGCCAGCAGCTCAGGGGACTCCTACGAGCAGTACTTC

V: TRBV25-1
size: few
D: .
J: TRBJ1-2
CDR3: CASSELGQKYTF
DNA: TGTGCCAGCAGTGAACTAGGACAGAAGTACACCTTC

V: TRBV12-1
size: .
D: .
J: TRBJ1-5
CDR3: CASNPCGTGQWPQHF
DNA: TGTGCCAGCAACCCATGCGGGACGGGTCAATGGCCCCAGCATTTT

V: TRBV6-1
size: .
D: .
J: TRBJ1-2
CDR3: CASSELTGNYGYTF
DNA: TGTGCCAGCAGTGAACTTACAGGGAACTATGGCTACACCTTC

V: TRBV5-4
size: few
D: TRBD1
J: TRBJ2-3
CDR3: CASSSDRGRSTDTQYF
DNA: TGTGCCAGCAGCTCCGACAGGGGGCGAAGCACAGATACGCAGTATTTT

V: TRBV7-9
size: .
D: TRBD1
J: TRBJ2-2
CDR3: CASSYQDRVTGELFF
DNA: TGTGCCAGCAGCTACCAGGACAGGGTCACCGGGGAGCTGTTTTTT

V: TRBV27
size: .
D: TRBD2
J: TRBJ2-1
CDR3: CASSLSGLAPYNEQFF
DNA: TGTGCCAGCAGTTTATCGGGACTAGCCCCCTACAATGAGCAGTTCTTC

V: TRBV11-2
size: .
D: .
J: TRBJ2-7
CDR3: CASSLQGNEQYF
DNA: TGTGCCAGCAGCTTACAGGGTAACGAGCAGTACTTC

V: TRBV7-2
size: .
D: .
J: TRBJ1-3
CDR3: CASSSPGSGNTIYF
DNA: TGTGCCAGCAGCTCCCCAGGCTCTGGAAACACCATATATTTT

V: TRBV2
size: .
D: .
J: TRBJ1-6
CDR3: CASSDGGNSPLHF
DNA: TGTGCCAGCAGTGATGGGGGCAATTCACCCCTCCACTTT

V: TRBV27
size: .
D: .
J: TRBJ1-5
CDR3: CASSVRKEGQPQHF
DNA: TGTGCCAGCAGTGTTAGGAAGGAGGGTCAGCCCCAGCATTTT

V: TRBV29-1
size: .
D: TRBD1
J: TRBJ2-1
CDR3: CSVTGTGASDEQFF
DNA: TGCAGCGTGACCGGGACAGGAGCCTCGGATGAGCAGTTCTTC

V: TRBV6-5
size: .
D: .
J: TRBJ2-1
CDR3: CASSYEGRSYNEQFF
DNA: TGTGCCAGCAGTTACGAGGGCCGCTCCTACAATGAGCAGTTCTTC

V: TRBV21-1
size: .
D: .
J: TRBJ2-3
CDR3: CASTKRTSANTSTDTQYF
DNA: TGTGCCAGCACTAAGCGGACTAGCGCGAATACTAGCACAGATACGCAGTATTTT

V: TRBV29-1
size: .
D: .
J: TRBJ2-7
CDR3: CSVDRGHEQYF
DNA: TGCAGCGTTGACAGAGGCCACGAGCAGTACTTC